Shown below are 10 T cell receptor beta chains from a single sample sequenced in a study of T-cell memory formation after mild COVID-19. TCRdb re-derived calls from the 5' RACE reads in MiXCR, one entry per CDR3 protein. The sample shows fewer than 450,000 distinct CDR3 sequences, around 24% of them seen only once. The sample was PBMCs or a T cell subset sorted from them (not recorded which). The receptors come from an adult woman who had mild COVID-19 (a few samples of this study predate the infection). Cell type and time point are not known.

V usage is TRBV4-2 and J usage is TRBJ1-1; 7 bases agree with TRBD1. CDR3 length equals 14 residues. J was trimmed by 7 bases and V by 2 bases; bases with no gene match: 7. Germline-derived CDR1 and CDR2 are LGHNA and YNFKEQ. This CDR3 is CASSQPGQVDEAFF. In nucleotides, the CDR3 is TGTGCCAGCAGCCAACCCGGACAGGTTGATGAAGCTTTCTTT.

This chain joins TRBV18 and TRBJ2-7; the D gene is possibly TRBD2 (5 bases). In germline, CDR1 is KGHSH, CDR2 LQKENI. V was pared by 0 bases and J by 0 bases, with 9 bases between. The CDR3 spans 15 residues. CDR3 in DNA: TGTGCCAGCTCACCACCCCTGCGGGCCTCCTACGAGCAGTACTTC. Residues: CASSPPLRASYEQYF.

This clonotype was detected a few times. The CDR3: CASSSQASPNEQFF. In DNA form, the CDR3 reads TGTGCCAGCAGCTCCCAGGCCAGCCCGAATGAGCAGTTCTTC. This chain connects TRBV5-5 to TRBJ2-1; no definite D call. From germline, CDR1 is SGHKS and CDR2 YYEKEE (reference sequence). This CDR3 comprises 14 residues. Trimming removed 3 bases from V and 7 bases from J, with 14 bases in between.

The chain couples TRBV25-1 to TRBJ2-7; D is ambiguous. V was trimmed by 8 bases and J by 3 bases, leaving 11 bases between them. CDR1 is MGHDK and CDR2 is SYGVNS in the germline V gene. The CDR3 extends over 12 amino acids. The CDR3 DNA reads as TGTGCCAGCGGTTCCGGGCTCTACGAGCAGTACTTC. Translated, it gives CASGSGLYEQYF.

CDR3 nucleotide sequence: TGTGCCAGCAGCCCTACCCGGAGCCGCTACGAGCAGTACTTC. Its protein is CASSPTRSRYEQYF. The chain recombines TRBV7-9 with TRBJ2-7; D remains ambiguous. V dropped 5 bases and J dropped 3 bases, with 14 bases sitting between them. The V gene's germline CDR1 is SEHNR and CDR2 FQNEAQ (reference sequence). The CDR3 covers 14 residues.

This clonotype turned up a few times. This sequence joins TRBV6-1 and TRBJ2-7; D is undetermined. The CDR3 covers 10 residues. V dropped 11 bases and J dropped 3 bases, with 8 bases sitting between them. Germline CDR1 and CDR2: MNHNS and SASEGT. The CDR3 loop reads CACGRYEQYF. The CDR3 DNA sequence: TGTGCCTGCGGCCGCTACGAGCAGTACTTC.

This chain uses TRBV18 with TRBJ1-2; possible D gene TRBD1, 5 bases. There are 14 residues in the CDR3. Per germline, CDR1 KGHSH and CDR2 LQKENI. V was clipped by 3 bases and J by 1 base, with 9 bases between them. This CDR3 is CASSPDMVNYGYTF. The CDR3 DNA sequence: TGTGCCAGCTCACCGGACATGGTTAACTATGGCTACACCTTC.

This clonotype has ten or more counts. The CDR3 loop reads CATAVAGGPGTKYF. The CDR3 nucleotides read TGTGCCACCGCGGTAGCGGGAGGCCCCGGAACAAAGTATTTT. The rearrangement joins TRBV15 to TRBJ2-3; 10 nucleotides line up with TRBD2. The CDR3 runs 14 residues. The V segment lost 8 bases and the J segment 13 bases; nucleotides outside the gene matches: 15. Germline lookup yields CDR1 LNHNV and CDR2 YYDKDF (reference sequence).

CDR3 nucleotides: TGCGCCAGCGGCGTCAGGGGCGGGAGCACAGATACGCAGTATTTT. Translated: CASGVRGGSTDTQYF. The gene calls are TRBV5-1 and TRBJ2-3, with a tentative D call TRBD1 (6 bases). From germline, CDR1 is SGHRS and CDR2 YFSETQ. The length of the CDR3 is 15 residues. V shed 7 bases and J shed 0 bases, with 15 bases lying between them.

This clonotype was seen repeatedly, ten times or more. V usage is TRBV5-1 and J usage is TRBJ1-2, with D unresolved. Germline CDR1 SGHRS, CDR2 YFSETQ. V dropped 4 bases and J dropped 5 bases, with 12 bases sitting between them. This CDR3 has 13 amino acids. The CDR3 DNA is TGCGCCAGCAGCGCAGGAAGGAATTATGGCTACACCTTC. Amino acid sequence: CASSAGRNYGYTF.